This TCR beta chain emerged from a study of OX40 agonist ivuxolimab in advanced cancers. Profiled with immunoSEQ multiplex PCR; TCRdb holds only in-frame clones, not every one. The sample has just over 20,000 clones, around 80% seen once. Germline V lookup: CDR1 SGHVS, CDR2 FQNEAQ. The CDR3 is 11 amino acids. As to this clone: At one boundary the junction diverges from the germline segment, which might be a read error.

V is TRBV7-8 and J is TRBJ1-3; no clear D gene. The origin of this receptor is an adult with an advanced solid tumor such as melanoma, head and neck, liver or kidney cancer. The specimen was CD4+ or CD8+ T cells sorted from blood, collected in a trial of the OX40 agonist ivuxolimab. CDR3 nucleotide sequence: TGTGCCAGCAGCTTAGAGAGAGAAGTTCATTTT. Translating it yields CASSLEREVHF.